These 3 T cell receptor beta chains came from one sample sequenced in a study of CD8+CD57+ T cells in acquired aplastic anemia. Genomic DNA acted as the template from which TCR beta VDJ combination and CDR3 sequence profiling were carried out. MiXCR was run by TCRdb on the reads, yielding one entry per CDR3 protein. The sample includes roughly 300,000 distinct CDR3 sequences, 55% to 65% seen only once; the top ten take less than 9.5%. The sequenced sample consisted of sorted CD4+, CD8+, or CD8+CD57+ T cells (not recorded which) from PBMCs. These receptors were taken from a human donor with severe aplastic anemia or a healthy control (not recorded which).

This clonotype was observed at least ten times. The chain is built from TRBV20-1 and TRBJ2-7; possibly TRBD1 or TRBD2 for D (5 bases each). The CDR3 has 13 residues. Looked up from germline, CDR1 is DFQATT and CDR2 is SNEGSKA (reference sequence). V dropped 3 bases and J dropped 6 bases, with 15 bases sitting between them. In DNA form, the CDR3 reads TGCAGTGCTAGCGGGACGGACACCTTCGAGCAGTACTTC. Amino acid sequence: CSASGTDTFEQYF.

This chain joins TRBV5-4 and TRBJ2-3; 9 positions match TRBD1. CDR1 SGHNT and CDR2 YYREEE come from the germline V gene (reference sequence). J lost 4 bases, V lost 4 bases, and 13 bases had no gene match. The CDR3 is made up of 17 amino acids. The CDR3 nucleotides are TGTGCCAGCAGCCAAACAACAGGGGGCGCGTCCCCAGATACGCAGTATTTT. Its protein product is CASSQTTGGASPDTQYF. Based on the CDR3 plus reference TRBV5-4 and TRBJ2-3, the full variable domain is ETGVTQSPTHLIKTRGQQVTLRCSSQSGHNTVSWYQQALGQGPQFIFQYYREEENGRGNFPPRFSGLQFPNYSSELNVNALELDDSALYLCASSQTTGGASPDTQYFGPGTRLTVL.

Here the CDR3 reads CASSLSPDTEAFF. The CDR3, as DNA: TGTGCCAGCAGCTTATCTCCAGACACTGAAGCTTTCTTT. The chain combines TRBV7-6 with TRBJ1-1; D not certain. Germline values: CDR1 SGHVS, CDR2 FNYEAQ. This CDR3 is 13 amino acids long. Trimming cost V 2 bases and J 3 bases, with 7 bases left between them.